The 27 T cell receptor beta chains below all came from one sample that was sequenced in a study of metastatic and nonmetastatic thyroid tumors. TCRdb re-clonotyped the PCR reads via MiXCR. Of tens of thousands of clones listed, 20% to 30% are singletons. Patients were all untreated before their thyroid surgery. What was sequenced was blood. The receptors were sampled from a female donor with papillary thyroid cancer or a benign thyroid nodule (not recorded which). Some clones in this sample may be carry-over from other donors' samples.

This clone was picked up many times. This chain connects TRBV11-2 to TRBJ2-6; 7 nucleotides match TRBD2. CDR1 is SGHAT, CDR2 FQNNGV, per germline. The CDR3 totals 21 residues. J lost 0 bases, V lost 0 bases, and 14 bases had no gene match. CDR3 sequence: CASSLDPPGRVISSGANVLTF. CDR3 bases: TGTGCCAGCAGCTTAGACCCCCCGGGGAGGGTAATAAGCTCTGGGGCCAACGTCCTGACTTTC.

This clone is classed as medium-sized. The chain recombines TRBV6-1 with TRBJ2-6; no reliable D call. V lost 6 bases and J lost 0, with 9 bases in between. Germline values: CDR1 MNHNS, CDR2 SASEGT. The CDR3 runs 15 residues. The CDR3 is CASRYDNSGANVLTF. CDR3 nucleotide sequence: TGTGCCAGCAGGTATGACAACTCTGGGGCCAACGTCCTGACTTTC.

V gene TRBV9 combines with J gene TRBJ2-5; 7 nucleotides align to TRBD1. The CDR3 has 16 residues. With 2 bases clipped from V and 2 bases from J, the junction kept 9 bases outside the gene matches. The germline gives CDR1 SGDLS, CDR2 YYNGEE. For the CDR3, the DNA is TGTGCCAGCAGCGTTGGGACAGACACCTTACAAGAGACCCAGTACTTC. Protein sequence: CASSVGTDTLQETQYF.

The gene calls are TRBV2 and TRBJ2-2; 12 bases agree with TRBD2. The germline V gene encodes CDR1 SNHLY and CDR2 FYNNEI. V lost 4 bases to trimming and J lost 7 bases; unmatched junction nucleotides: 4. The CDR3 is 15 amino acids. CDR3 sequence (DNA): TGTGCCAGCAGTGGTCTAGCGGGAGGGTGCGGGGAGCTGTTTTTT. Protein: CASSGLAGGCGELFF.

This clone was observed a handful of times. Germline and junction disagree at one end, which may indicate a read error. V and J are TRBV6-2 or TRBV6-3 and TRBJ2-5; TRBD2 might be the D (6 bases). Germline loops: CDR1 MNHEY, CDR2 SVGEGT. The CDR3 runs to 10 residues. Written as DNA, the CDR3 is TGTGCCAGCCCGGGAGAGACCCGGTACTTC. Its translation: CASPGETRYF.

In its sample, this clone was seen many times. V gene TRBV9 combines with J gene TRBJ1-6; possible D gene TRBD1, 5 bases. The CDR3 extends over 15 amino acids. The germline V gene encodes CDR1 SGDLS and CDR2 YYNGEE. V gave up 1 base and J gave up 7 bases, with 12 bases separating them. Here the CDR3 reads CASSVKGDRNSPLHF. CDR3 bases: TGTGCCAGCAGCGTAAAAGGGGATAGGAATTCACCCCTCCACTTT.

This clone was observed at least ten times. The chain is built from TRBV20-1 and TRBJ1-6; D possibly corresponds to TRBD1 (5 bases). The V end was cut by 0 bases, the J end by 9 bases, with 12 bases between. Germline V gives CDR1 DFQATT, CDR2 SNEGSKA (reference sequence). CDR3 length: 14 residues. The CDR3 DNA is TGCAGTGCTAGAGATCGGAAGGGGAGTTCACCCCTCCACTTT. Protein: CSARDRKGSSPLHF.

The chain has TRBV29-1 and TRBJ2-7; possible D gene TRBD2, 6 bases. The V and J ends lost 7 bases and 7 bases respectively, with 14 bases between them. CDR1 and CDR2 (germline): SQVTM, ANQGSEA. The length of the CDR3 is 11 residues. The CDR3 reads CSAGDLDEQYF. The CDR3 DNA reads TGCAGCGCGGGAGATCTTGATGAGCAGTACTTC.

This clone was seen repeatedly, ten times or more. This rearrangement joins TRBV4-1 to TRBJ1-4, with D maybe TRBD1 (5 bases). The CDR3 extends over 14 amino acids. CDR1 is MGHRA and CDR2 is YSYEKL in the germline V gene. V was shortened by 4 bases and J by 5 bases, with 11 bases between the two germline ends. CDR3 nucleotide sequence: TGCGCCAGCAGCCTGCAGGGATTAAATGAAAAACTGTTTTTT. Translated, it gives CASSLQGLNEKLFF.

This clone appeared many times. V usage is TRBV28 and J usage is TRBJ2-7; perhaps TRBD1 as D (5 bases). The CDR3 length is 14 residues. Germline assignment: CDR1 MDHEN and CDR2 SYDVKM. The germline V and J ends were trimmed by 3 bases and 8 bases, with 17 bases remaining between them. The CDR3 DNA follows: TGTGCCAGCAGTTTTGGCGGTAGGGGCGAACAGCAGTACTTC. Protein product: CASSFGGRGEQQYF.

The rearrangement joins TRBV20-1 to TRBJ2-7; 11 bases agree with TRBD2. The V gene's germline CDR1 is DFQATT and CDR2 SNEGSKA (reference sequence). V dropped 3 bases and J dropped 2; count of bases not matched to a gene: 9. The CDR3 is 16 amino acids. Here the CDR3 reads CSARGFSGRDAYEQYF. In DNA, the CDR3 is TGCAGTGCTAGGGGTTTTAGCGGGAGGGACGCCTACGAGCAGTACTTC.

This clone showed up just a few times. V is TRBV5-4 and J is TRBJ1-3; D possibly corresponds to TRBD1 (6 bases). The CDR3 contains 18 residues. Germline lookup yields CDR1 SGHNT and CDR2 YYREEE (reference sequence). V shed 0 bases and J shed 2 bases, with 18 bases lying between them. The DNA of the CDR3 is TGTGCCAGCAGCTTGGGAACAGGGAGTGTTACCGCTGGAAACACCATATATTTT. Translation: CASSLGTGSVTAGNTIYF. Full variable domain (rest looked up from reference TRBV5-4 and TRBJ1-3): ETGVTQSPTHLIKTRGQQVTLRCSSQSGHNTVSWYQQALGQGPQFIFQYYREEENGRGNFPPRFSGLQFPNYSSELNVNALELDDSALYLCASSLGTGSVTAGNTIYFGEGSWLTVV.

In the case of this clone: This CDR3 fails to terminate in the conserved phenylalanine or tryptophan, so it likely reflects a read error. The chain recombines TRBV20-1 with TRBJ2-5; the D gene is possibly TRBD2 (7 bases). The CDR3 length is 20 residues. Germline-derived CDR1 and CDR2 are DFQATT and SNEGSKA (reference sequence). Trimming took off 1 base at V and 2 bases at J, with 29 bases between the two ends. Here the CDR3 reads CSARAGEGEHKDRVQETQYL. The CDR3 DNA follows: TGCAGTGCTAGAGCCGGGGAGGGGGAGCATAAGGATCGGGTTCAAGAGACCCAGTACCTC.

This chain uses TRBV3-1 with TRBJ1-6; tentative D call: TRBD1 (6 bases). Trimming left V 3 bases short and J 7 bases short, with 7 bases between. The CDR3 runs to 13 residues. Germline V lookup: CDR1 LGHDT, CDR2 YNNKEL (reference sequence). The CDR3 sequence: CASSQQGNSPLHF. The CDR3 region has the DNA TGTGCCAGCAGCCAGCAGGGGAATTCACCCCTCCACTTT.

The chain has TRBV5-5 and TRBJ2-7; weak D call: TRBD1 (7 bases). The length of the CDR3 is 16 residues. Germline V gene lookup returns CDR1 SGHKS and CDR2 YYEKEE (reference sequence). V was shortened by 6 bases and J by 3 bases, with 22 bases between the two germline ends. The CDR3 DNA is TGTGCCAGCACTTCCGAAGGCGGGACAGAGTACTACGAGCAGTACTTC. Its translation is CASTSEGGTEYYEQYF.

This clone was seen many times. The chain is built from TRBV20-1 and TRBJ2-1, with D tentatively TRBD1 (6 bases). V lost 5 bases and J 8 bases, leaving 13 bases between the germline ends. The germline gives CDR1 DFQATT, CDR2 SNEGSKA (reference sequence). This CDR3 is built from 12 residues. CDR3 sequence (DNA): TGCAGTGCTCTAAGTACAGGGCATGAGCAGTTCTTC. Protein: CSALSTGHEQFF.

This clone was picked up a small number of times. This chain connects TRBV6-1 to TRBJ2-2, with a weak D call TRBD1 (6 bases). The CDR3 runs 15 residues. Trimming cost V 6 bases and J 1 base, with 12 bases left between them. CDR1 is MNHNS, CDR2 SASEGT, per germline. The CDR3 loop is CASRKSGQNTGELFF. As DNA, the CDR3 is TGTGCCAGCAGGAAATCGGGACAGAACACCGGGGAGCTGTTTTTT.

In its sample, this clone was seen a few times. The chain has TRBV10-3 and TRBJ2-3; possibly TRBD1 for D (6 bases). Deletions cut 7 bases from V and 2 bases from J, with 16 bases between. The germline CDR1 and CDR2 sequences are ENHRY and SYGVKD. The CDR3 sequence is 15 residues long. The CDR3: CAIIPTGHTTDTQYF. The CDR3 region has the DNA TGTGCCATCATCCCCACGGGACACACCACAGATACGCAGTATTTT.

This chain uses TRBV19 with TRBJ2-3, with 9 bases fitting TRBD2. The CDR3 has 15 amino acids. Germline V gives CDR1 LNHDA, CDR2 SQIVND (reference sequence). CDR3 nucleotides: TGTGCTAGCAGCCTCGGGGGCGGGAGGGGAGATACGCAGTATTTT. Protein sequence: CASSLGGGRGDTQYF.

The sample holds a few counts of this clone. The chain recombines TRBV6-5 with TRBJ1-5; TRBD1 agrees at 7 bases. Looked up from germline, CDR1 is MNHEY and CDR2 is SVGAGI. The junction had 3 bases not matched to a gene; V was cut back by 4 bases and J by 6 bases. The CDR3 is 13 residues long. The CDR3 region is CASSWYRGQPQHF. The CDR3 DNA is TGTGCCAGCAGTTGGTACAGGGGTCAGCCCCAGCATTTT.

This chain links TRBV20-1 with TRBJ2-7; TRBD1 aligns across 8 bases. The CDR3 loop spans 12 amino acids. Germline V CDR1 and CDR2: DFQATT, SNEGSKA (reference sequence). The V and J ends lost 6 bases and 6 bases, in that order; junction bases with no gene match: 7. DNA for the CDR3: TGCAGTGCCCCGGACAGGGCAAGCGAGCAGTACTTC. This encodes CSAPDRASEQYF.

This clone was recorded at least ten times. The chain uses TRBV15 and TRBJ1-5; D not resolved. The CDR3 spans 15 residues. Trimming cost V 6 bases and J 2 bases, with 14 bases left between them. Germline V gives CDR1 LNHNV, CDR2 YYDKDF (reference sequence). The chain's CDR3 is CATRKGGWGNQPQHF. The CDR3 DNA sequence: TGTGCCACCAGAAAGGGAGGGTGGGGCAATCAGCCCCAGCATTTT.

J is TRBJ1-1 and V is TRBV12-3 or TRBV12-4; 9 positions agree with TRBD1. The CDR3 runs 17 residues. CDR3 nucleotides: TGTGGGTGCAGTTTACCGGTGGGGCATCGGGACAGGGTGTTAGCTTTCTTT. This encodes CGCSLPVGHRDRVLAFF.

In this sample, this clone turned up many times. V gene TRBV6-6 combines with J gene TRBJ2-5; D unresolved. CDR1 and CDR2 (germline): MNHNY, SVGAGI (reference sequence). The V gene lost 2 bases and the J gene lost 9 bases, with 7 bases spanning the gap. The CDR3 runs 11 residues. The CDR3 coding sequence is TGTGCCAGCAGTTACAACCGGGCCCAGTACTTC. Residues: CASSYNRAQYF.

With respect to this clone: Since a much larger clone is just one base distant, this may be a read error. The V gene is TRBV5-4, the J gene TRBJ2-1; D gene ambiguous. Germline CDR1 and CDR2: SGHNT and YYREEE (reference sequence). V lost 0 bases and J lost 1, with 11 bases in between. This CDR3 comprises 16 residues. The CDR3, as DNA: TGTGCCAGCAGCTTGGCCAACTTGCGTTCCTACAATGAGCAGTTCTTC. It encodes CASSLANLRSYNEQFF.

This clone was seen ten or more times. The genes are TRBV4-1 and TRBJ2-3, with D perhaps matching TRBD1 (5 bases). CDR1 is MGHRA and CDR2 is YSYEKL in the germline V gene. With 3 bases removed from V and 2 bases from J, the gap between germline ends came to 12 bases. The CDR3 consists of 15 residues. DNA for the CDR3: TGCGCCAGCAGCCAGCAGGGTTCTCTCACAGATACGCAGTATTTT. It translates to CASSQQGSLTDTQYF.

This clone is categorized as medium-sized (0.01 to 0.1%). The rearrangement uses TRBV12-3 or TRBV12-4 and TRBJ2-7, with D perhaps matching TRBD2 (6 bases). V was trimmed by 3 bases and J by 6 bases, leaving 9 bases between them. The CDR3 consists of 12 residues. This chain's CDR3 is CASSFGSVEQYF. The CDR3 region has the DNA TGTGCCAGCAGTTTCGGGAGCGTCGAGCAGTACTTC.